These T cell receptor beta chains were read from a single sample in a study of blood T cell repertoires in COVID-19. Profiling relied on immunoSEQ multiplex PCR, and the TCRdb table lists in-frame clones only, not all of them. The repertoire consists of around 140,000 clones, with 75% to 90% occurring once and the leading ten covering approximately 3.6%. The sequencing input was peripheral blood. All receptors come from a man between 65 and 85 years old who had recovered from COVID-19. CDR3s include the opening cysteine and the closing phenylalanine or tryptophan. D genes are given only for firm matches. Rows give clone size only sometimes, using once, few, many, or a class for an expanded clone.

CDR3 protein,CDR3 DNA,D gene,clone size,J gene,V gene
CASSGTSGLTDTQYF,TGTGCCAGCTCAGGGACTAGCGGACTCACAGATACGCAGTATTTT,TRBD2,NA,TRBJ2-3,TRBV18
CASSDQGAGELFF,TGTGCCAGCAGCGACCAGGGTGCCGGGGAGCTGTTTTTT,NA,NA,TRBJ2-2,TRBV9
CASSLVWGPRRETQYF,TGTGCCAGCAGCTTAGTGTGGGGGCCCCGTAGGGAGACCCAGTACTTC,NA,NA,TRBJ2-5,TRBV7-9
CASSLAGPYEQYF,TGTGCCAGCAGTTTAGCTGGGCCTTACGAGCAGTACTTC,NA,NA,TRBJ2-7,TRBV12-3/TRBV12-4
CASSQGQYNEQFF,TGCGCCAGCAGCCAAGGGCAGTACAATGAGCAGTTCTTC,NA,NA,TRBJ2-1,TRBV4-1
CASSVTGASNQPQHF,TGTGCCAGTAGTGTTACAGGGGCGAGCAATCAGCCCCAGCATTTT,TRBD1,NA,TRBJ1-5,TRBV19
CASTNEDNSPLHF,TGTGCCAGCACCAATGAGGATAATTCACCCCTCCACTTT,NA,NA,TRBJ1-6,TRBV2
CASSSTQGSWTDTQYF,TGTGCCAGCAGCTCGACACAGGGAAGTTGGACAGATACGCAGTATTTT,NA,NA,TRBJ2-3,TRBV7-9
CASGLGYGTGAFNQPQHF,TGTGCTAGTGGTTTGGGGTACGGGACAGGGGCCTTTAATCAGCCCCAGCATTTT,TRBD1,few,TRBJ1-5,TRBV12-5
CASSQGTEGTQYF,TGTGCCAGCAGCCAAGGGACTGAGGGGACCCAGTACTTC,NA,NA,TRBJ2-5,TRBV3-1/TRBV3-2
CASSPDPPGSGDTIYF,TGTGCCAGCTCGCCCGACCCCCCAGGGTCGGGTGACACCATATATTTT,NA,NA,TRBJ1-3,TRBV18
CASSIGGYEQYF,TGTGCCAGTAGTATAGGAGGGTACGAGCAGTACTTC,NA,NA,TRBJ2-7,TRBV19
CASSLLLDYEQYF,TGTGCCAGCAGCTTACTGCTAGACTACGAGCAGTACTTC,NA,NA,TRBJ2-7,TRBV7-2
CASSITTTLQDEQFF,TGTGCCAGTAGTATAACCACAACACTACAGGATGAGCAGTTCTTC,NA,NA,TRBJ2-1,TRBV19
CSASSLASGRSSYEQYF,TGCAGTGCTAGTAGTTTGGCTAGCGGGAGGAGCTCCTACGAGCAGTACTTC,TRBD2,once,TRBJ2-7,TRBV20-1
CASSLSVNTEAFF,TGTGCCAGCAGCCTTTCGGTGAACACTGAAGCTTTCTTT,NA,NA,TRBJ1-1,TRBV7-3
CASSEATGGRSPLHF,TGTGCCAGCAGTGAGGCGACAGGGGGGCGCTCACCCCTCCACTTT,TRBD1,few,TRBJ1-6,TRBV2
CASSDRSRESEAFF,TGCGCCAGCAGTGACCGGAGCCGTGAGAGTGAAGCTTTCTTT,NA,NA,TRBJ1-1,TRBV10-2
CASSLFLGQGTGELFF,TGCGCCAGCAGCTTGTTCCTGGGACAGGGCACCGGGGAGCTGTTTTTT,TRBD1,NA,TRBJ2-2,TRBV5-1
CATEGLAGATDTQYF,TGTGCCACCGAGGGACTAGCGGGAGCCACAGATACGCAGTATTTT,TRBD2,NA,TRBJ2-3,TRBV7-9
CASSFQDRDTEAFF,TGCGCCAGCAGCTTCCAGGACAGGGACACTGAAGCTTTCTTT,TRBD1,NA,TRBJ1-1,TRBV5-1
CASSGGSGNTIYF,TGTGCCAGCAGCGGGGGCAGTGGAAACACCATATATTTT,NA,NA,TRBJ1-3,TRBV7-9
CAISGFAGGATGELFF,TGTGCCATCAGTGGCTTTGCGGGAGGCGCCACCGGGGAGCTGTTTTTT,TRBD2,NA,TRBJ2-2,TRBV10-3
CAWRDGRVRETQYF,TGTGCCTGGAGGGACGGGAGGGTTCGGGAGACCCAGTACTTC,TRBD2,few,TRBJ2-5,TRBV30
CASSSGTERLYGYTF,TGTGCCAGCAGCTCCGGGACAGAACGACTCTATGGCTACACCTTC,TRBD1,NA,TRBJ1-2,TRBV5-4
CASRGLAGRGGTQYF,TGTGCCAGCAGGGGACTAGCGGGAAGGGGAGGTACGCAGTATTTT,TRBD2,few,TRBJ2-3,TRBV27
CASSIYRGEIYNEQFF,TGTGCCAGTAGTATTTACAGGGGGGAAATCTACAATGAGCAGTTCTTC,TRBD1,NA,TRBJ2-1,TRBV19
CASSLKGPQGSVFF,TGTGCCAGCAGCTTGAAGGGGCCCCAGGGGTCAGTGTTTTTT,NA,NA,TRBJ2-2,TRBV5-4
CASSRGSRGQSNTGELFF,TGTGCCAGCAGCCGGGGGAGTAGGGGGCAATCCAACACCGGGGAGCTGTTTTTT,NA,few,TRBJ2-2,TRBV5-4
CASSLMGRYEQYF,TGTGCCAGCAGCTTAATGGGCCGATACGAGCAGTACTTC,NA,NA,TRBJ2-7,TRBV13
CASSLVGGIVSSEQFF,TGTGCCAGCAGCTTAGTGGGCGGGATTGTTTCCAGTGAGCAGTTCTTC,NA,NA,TRBJ2-1,TRBV11-2
CASEGQGGYEQYF,TGTGCCAGCGAGGGACAGGGGGGATACGAGCAGTACTTC,TRBD1,NA,TRBJ2-7,TRBV25-1
CASLGLNTEAFF,TGCGCCAGCCTAGGACTTAACACTGAAGCTTTCTTT,NA,NA,TRBJ1-1,TRBV5-1
CASSLLAGGPNEQFF,TGTGCCAGCAGCTTGCTAGCGGGAGGGCCTAATGAGCAGTTCTTC,TRBD2,NA,TRBJ2-1,TRBV7-6
CASSKGQGPNYGYTF,TGTGCCAGCAGTAAAGGACAGGGTCCGAACTATGGCTACACCTTC,TRBD1,few,TRBJ1-2,TRBV2
CATFLGGEYEQYF,TGTGCCACTTTCCTTGGTGGAGAATACGAGCAGTACTTC,NA,NA,TRBJ2-7,TRBV6-5
CASSQGGPNEQYF,TGTGCCAGCAGCCAAGGGGGCCCCAACGAGCAGTACTTC,NA,NA,TRBJ2-7,TRBV3-1/TRBV3-2
CSVIPASGSYEQYF,TGCAGCGTTATTCCGGCTAGCGGGAGCTACGAGCAGTACTTC,TRBD2,NA,TRBJ2-7,TRBV29-1
CASRGQGMSYNEQFF,TGTGCCAGCAGAGGACAGGGGATGTCCTACAATGAGCAGTTCTTC,TRBD1,NA,TRBJ2-1,TRBV6-6
CASSYRQGGAGELFF,TGTGCCAGCAGTTACCGACAGGGTGGGGCCGGGGAGCTGTTTTTT,TRBD1,once,TRBJ2-2,TRBV6-2/TRBV6-3
CTSSQGGAGSSYEQYF,TGCACCAGCAGCCAAGGCGGAGCCGGGAGCTCCTACGAGCAGTACTTC,NA,NA,TRBJ2-7,TRBV1
CASSIQGSNTGELFF,TGTGCCAGCAGCATACAGGGTTCGAACACCGGGGAGCTGTTTTTT,NA,NA,TRBJ2-2,TRBV2
CASSAGTATRRYFNEQFF,TGCGCCAGCAGTGCGGGGACAGCCACTAGGAGATACTTCAATGAGCAGTTCTTC,TRBD1,NA,TRBJ2-1,TRBV10-1
CASSLVGGRNDQPQHF,TGTGCCAGCAGCTTAGTAGGGGGCCGGAATGATCAGCCCCAGCATTTT,TRBD1,NA,TRBJ1-5,TRBV7-2
CASSPGGLNYGYTF,TGTGCCAGCAGCCCCGGCGGGCTAAACTATGGCTACACCTTC,NA,NA,TRBJ1-2,TRBV6-5
CASSQDPSGSVEQFF,TGCGCCAGCAGCCAAGACCCTAGCGGGAGTGTTGAGCAGTTCTTC,TRBD2,few,TRBJ2-1,TRBV4-3
CASNPGQGSLEQYF,TGTGCCAGCAACCCGGGACAGGGATCATTGGAGCAGTACTTC,TRBD1,NA,TRBJ2-7,TRBV2
CACPSSGRTDTQYF,TGTGCCTGCCCGTCAAGCGGGAGGACAGATACGCAGTATTTT,TRBD2,NA,TRBJ2-3,TRBV30
CASSESRLLTGELFF,TGCGCCAGCAGTGAGTCGCGTCTCCTCACCGGGGAGCTGTTTTTT,NA,NA,TRBJ2-2,TRBV10-1
CASSPRGSAEAYEQYF,TGTGCCAGCAGCCCCCGCGGCTCAGCGGAGGCCTACGAGCAGTACTTC,NA,NA,TRBJ2-7,TRBV9
CASSKGDRGRNQPQHF,TGTGCCAGCAGCAAGGGAGACAGGGGGCGGAATCAGCCCCAGCATTTT,NA,NA,TRBJ1-5,TRBV21-1
CASSLNPYSNTQYF,TGTGCCAGCAGCTTAAACCCTTATTCTAATACGCAGTATTTT,NA,NA,TRBJ2-3,TRBV7-2
CASRGQGPDPFF,TGTGCCAGTAGAGGACAGGGCCCGGACCCTTTTTTT,TRBD1,NA,TRBJ1-3,TRBV19